This TCR beta chain was sequenced for a study of cytomegalovirus exposure and HLA in healthy donors. Study-wide findings and caveats: Across HLA loci, a later analysis found differing TCR association rates, with DRB1 most and HLA-C fewest. Reportedly, cytomegalovirus status was diagnosed with high sensitivity and specificity. Evidence from a later analysis indicated that most CMV-associated TCR beta chains looked HLA-restricted.

J was trimmed by 0 bases and V by 0 bases; bases with no gene match: 3. Germline V gene data show CDR1 as SGHNT and CDR2 as YYREEE (reference sequence). This CDR3 spans 15 amino acids. Points on this clone: What it binds is unknown.

The PCR had 60 Vbeta and 13 Jbeta primers. Only in-frame clones appear in the TCRdb table, and some are missing; sequencing was by immunoSEQ multiplex PCR. Its listing shows under 130,000 clones. Material: PBMCs. V and J are TRBV5-4 and TRBJ2-7; 7 bases map to TRBD1. The TCR originated in a man aged 40-49 years in good health and CMV-seronegative. CDR3 in DNA: TGTGCCAGCAGCTTGGGAGGGGGCCACTCCTACGAGCAGTACTTC. As protein: CASSLGGGHSYEQYF.